The entry that follows covers one T cell receptor (beta chain) sequence. No antigen is known for it. As defined, naive CD8 cells were CD45RO-negative and positively selected for CCR7, with terminally differentiated effector memory CD45RA+ cells excluded. The data were taken from a study of shared clonotypes between healthy human individuals. Overall study results and limits: Some clonotypes were shared by all four sorted-subset donors, while others were not shared. The non-shared ones had lower generation probabilities than the shared ones. Approximately 5% was the fraction of naive CD4 clonotypes found shared across a few donors. Naive subsets generally exceeded memory subsets in estimated richness.

Genomic DNA per cell subset filled all wells of several immunoSEQ plates. Profiling relied on immunoSEQ multiplex PCR, and the TCRdb table lists in-frame clones only, not all of them. The sample lists more than 600,000 clones, about 92% occurring once. The sequencing sample was made of naive CD8+ T cells sorted from blood. This receptor was obtained from a young man in good health.

The CDR3 region is CASSLILAGGETQYF. The DNA of the CDR3 is TGTGCCAGCAGCTTAATACTAGCGGGAGGAGAGACCCAGTACTTC. V and J are TRBV11-2 and TRBJ2-5, with 12 bases aligning to TRBD2. Trimming removed 2 bases from V and 4 bases from J; junction bases left unmatched: 2. CDR1 and CDR2 (germline): SGHAT, FQNNGV. The CDR3 contains 15 residues.